This entry describes one T cell receptor (beta chain). Antigen unknown. This record comes from a study of beta chain features in type 1 diabetes. General study points: The study notes PCR might favor shorter templates equally in patients and controls.

Trimming took off 7 bases at V and 4 bases at J, with 8 bases between the two ends. Per the germline V gene, CDR1 is SNHLY and CDR2 is FYNNEI. The CDR3 spans 11 residues. Each donor gave one heparinised blood draw averaging roughly 100 mL. Each of the CD4+ naive, central memory, regulatory and stem cell-like memory populations was sorted via CD45RO/CCR7/CD25/CD127/CD95/CD27. Reverse transcription of all isolated RNA meant that expressed TCRB transcripts were sequenced. Data came from immunoSEQ multiplex PCR; TCRdb stores just in-frame clones and leaves some out. The sample yields roughly 400,000 clones, more than 11% seen once.

The origin of this receptor is a man aged 25 to 40 in good health. Sequencing used naive CD4+ T cells from blood. V is TRBV2 and J is TRBJ2-7; D unresolved. The CDR3 DNA is TGTGCCAGCAATCGGAGATACGAGCAGTACGTC. Translated, it gives CASNRRYEQYV.